What follows are 5 T cell receptor beta chains derived from one specimen sequenced in a study of Graves' ophthalmopathy and Graves' hyperthyroidism. The TCR beta CDR3 regions underwent amplification from RNA transcripts. HTBI primers were employed in first-round RT-PCR, then a second-round multiplex PCR followed. TCRdb recomputed calls from the multiplex PCR reads with MiXCR, one row per CDR3 protein. The sample includes roughly 480,000 distinct CDR3 sequences, 14% seen only once; the top ten take more than 8.5%. The sample taken for sequencing was blood. These receptors were taken from a woman aged 25 to 39 with Graves' ophthalmopathy.

Comments on this clonotype: As the CDR3 is not closed by the conserved phenylalanine or tryptophan, this likely results from a read error. The chain links TRBV5-1 to TRBJ2-7; D is tentatively TRBD1 or TRBD2 (5 bases each). The CDR3 sequence is 16 residues long. CDR1 and CDR2 from the germline V gene are SGHRS and YFSETQ. V lost 0 bases and J lost 2, with 15 bases in between. The CDR3 is CASSLALGAGTYEQYY. DNA of the CDR3: TGCGCCAGCAGCTTGGCCCTCGGGGCTGGGACCTACGAGCAGTACTAC.

In this sample, this clonotype turned up many times. The rearrangement uses TRBV13 and TRBJ2-7; tentative D call: TRBD1 (5 bases). The CDR3 sequence is 13 residues long. V lost 5 bases and J 7 bases, leaving 15 bases between the germline ends. Germline values: CDR1 PRHDT, CDR2 FYEKMQ (reference sequence). The DNA for the CDR3 is TGTGCCAGCAGCCTCGGACACTCCTTGGAGCAGTACTTC. This encodes CASSLGHSLEQYF.

In its sample, this clonotype was seen many times. CDR3 region: CASTARGSQQETQYF. The CDR3, as DNA: TGTGCCAGCACCGCGCGGGGGAGTCAGCAAGAGACCCAGTACTTC. V gene TRBV6-1 combines with J gene TRBJ2-5; 7 bases line up with TRBD2. V was clipped by 7 bases and J by 2 bases; unmatched bases: 10. CDR1 is MNHNS, CDR2 SASEGT, per germline. The CDR3 consists of 15 residues.

The J gene is TRBJ2-7, the V gene TRBV9; perhaps TRBD2 as D (5 bases). Trimming removed 3 bases from V and 1 base from J, with 11 bases in between. Germline V lookup: CDR1 SGDLS, CDR2 YYNGEE. The CDR3 spans 14 residues. CDR3 nucleotides: TGTGCCAGCAGCGAAGGAGGAGCATCCTACGAGCAGTACTTC. Translating gives CASSEGGASYEQYF.

At least ten counts were recorded for this clonotype. V is TRBV15 and J is TRBJ1-5; 7 nucleotides match TRBD1. CDR3 length equals 16 residues. Trimming cost V 0 bases and J 3 bases; bases outside gene matches: 5. The V gene's germline CDR1 is LNHNV and CDR2 YYDKDF (reference sequence). CDR3 sequence (DNA): TGTGCCACCAGCAGAGATCGACAGGGAATCAATCAGCCCCAGCATTTT. Residues: CATSRDRQGINQPQHF.